These 14 T cell receptor beta chains came from one sample sequenced in a study of blood T cell repertoires in COVID-19. Method: immunoSEQ multiplex PCR; TCRdb's copy keeps in-frame clones and lacks some. This sample has roughly 300,000 clones, with 70% to 85% found just once. The specimen sequenced was peripheral blood. Every receptor here comes from a human donor with COVID-19, enrolled during active disease. The donor label of this sample is uncertain.

In DNA form, the CDR3 reads TGTGCCAGCAGCCAGGGGCACCTGAACACTGAAGCTTTCTTT. It encodes CASSQGHLNTEAFF. V and J are TRBV7-3 and TRBJ1-1, with D possibly TRBD1 on 6 matching bases. This CDR3 spans 14 amino acids. V lost 5 bases to trimming and J lost 0 bases, with 10 bases between them. Germline V CDR1 and CDR2: SGHTA, FQGTGA. Looking up the rest from reference TRBV7-3 and TRBJ1-1 gives the full variable domain: GAGVSQTPSNKVTEKGKYVELRCDPISGHTALYWYRQSLGQGPEFLIYFQGTGAADDSGLPNDRFFAVRPEGSVSTLKIQRTERGDSAVYLCASSQGHLNTEAFFGQGTRLTVV.

This chain uses TRBV28 with TRBJ1-3; the D is unclear. The CDR3 is 14 amino acids. Trimming pared 1 base from V and 7 bases from J, leaving 11 bases between. The germline gives CDR1 MDHEN, CDR2 SYDVKM. The CDR3 is CASSLSPGTNTIYF. CDR3 in DNA: TGTGCCAGCAGTTTATCTCCGGGTACTAACACCATATATTTT.

The chain combines TRBV7-2 with TRBJ2-1; perhaps TRBD1 as D (5 bases). CDR1 and CDR2 (germline): SGHTA, FQGNSA. The CDR3 consists of 13 residues. Trimming pared 3 bases from V and 9 bases from J, leaving 12 bases between. CDR3 sequence reads: CASSFAGYGEQFF. DNA for the CDR3: TGTGCCAGCAGCTTCGCAGGGTATGGTGAGCAGTTCTTC.

The V gene is TRBV5-1, the J gene TRBJ1-1; unclear D gene. This CDR3 region has 15 residues. V lost 0 bases and J lost 3, with 12 bases in between. The germline gives CDR1 SGHRS, CDR2 YFSETQ. Here the CDR3 DNA reads TGCGCCAGCAGCTTGGCCATAGGGAGGGACACTGAAGCTTTCTTT. Its protein product is CASSLAIGRDTEAFF. Full variable domain (rest looked up from reference TRBV5-1 and TRBJ1-1): KAGVTQTPRYLIKTRGQQVTLSCSPISGHRSVSWYQQTPGQGLQFLFEYFSETQRNKGNFPGRFSGRQFSNSRSEMNVSTLELGDSALYLCASSLAIGRDTEAFFGQGTRLTVV.

The chain combines TRBV5-1 with TRBJ2-3; D possibly corresponds to TRBD2 (6 bases). The V end lost 7 bases, the J end lost 6 bases, and 27 bases lay between the germline ends. In germline, CDR1 is SGHRS, CDR2 YFSETQ. This CDR3 is 17 amino acids long. The CDR3 coding sequence is TGCGCCAGCCCAATCCTCCGGGACTCCCAAAATAGTGATACGCAGTATTTT. Protein product: CASPILRDSQNSDTQYF.

This sequence joins TRBV5-1 and TRBJ1-5, with 7 bases lining up with TRBD1. V gave up 7 bases and J gave up 3 bases; unmatched junction bases: 13. The germline gives CDR1 SGHRS, CDR2 YFSETQ. This CDR3 is built from 16 residues. CDR3 in amino acids: CASLRYRGVFNQPQHF. CDR3 coding DNA: TGCGCCAGCTTAAGGTACAGGGGTGTTTTCAATCAGCCCCAGCATTTT.

The rearrangement uses TRBV29-1 and TRBJ2-5; 9 bases are a match to TRBD2. The J segment lost 5 bases and the V segment lost 0 bases, leaving 7 bases of the junction unmatched. Germline CDR1 and CDR2: SQVTM and ANQGSEA. This CDR3 comprises 15 residues. This CDR3 reads CSVEDVLAGRETQYF. The CDR3 DNA follows: TGCAGCGTTGAAGACGTCCTAGCGGGAAGGGAGACCCAGTACTTC. The full variable domain, with the rest looked up from reference TRBV29-1 and TRBJ2-5, is SAVISQKPSRDICQRGTSLTIQCQVDSQVTMMFWYRQQPGQSLTLIATANQGSEATYESGFVIDKFPISRPNLTFSTLTVSNMSPEDSSIYLCSVEDVLAGRETQYFGPGTRLLVL.

This sequence joins TRBV30 and TRBJ1-3; D may be TRBD1 (6 bases). This CDR3 has 11 residues. The V gene's germline CDR1 is GTSNPN and CDR2 SVGIG (reference sequence). Trimming left V 2 bases short and J 9 bases short, with 8 bases between. The CDR3 sequence is CAWSNRATIYF. Written as DNA, the CDR3 is TGTGCCTGGAGTAACAGGGCCACCATATATTTT.

In its sample, this clone was seen once. The chain uses TRBV7-3 and TRBJ2-3; D is possibly TRBD2 (6 bases). V was pared by 5 bases and J by 0 bases, with 12 bases between. The CDR3 length is 15 residues. Germline loops: CDR1 SGHTA, CDR2 FQGTGA. CDR3 in DNA: TGTGCCAGCAGCATCGGGACTCCAAGCACAGATACGCAGTATTTT. Protein product: CASSIGTPSTDTQYF.

V and J are TRBV19 and TRBJ1-5; TRBD1 matches 11 bases. Germline V CDR1 and CDR2: LNHDA, SQIVND (reference sequence). The CDR3 covers 15 residues. V trimming: 5 bases; J trimming: 6 bases; junction bases outside the gene matches: 6. Here the CDR3 DNA reads TGTGCCAGTAGTCCGCGGACAGGGGGCGGTCAGCCCCAGCATTTT. Translating gives CASSPRTGGGQPQHF.

This clone was found a few times. V and J are TRBV7-9 and TRBJ1-6, with D hard to call. CDR1 is SEHNR and CDR2 is FQNEAQ in the germline V gene (reference sequence). The V gene lost 1 base and the J gene lost 10 bases, with 11 bases spanning the gap. The CDR3 is 14 amino acids. CDR3 loop: CASSLGGLGSPLHF. CDR3 DNA: TGTGCCAGCAGCTTAGGAGGGTTAGGCTCACCCCTCCACTTT.

The rearrangement joins TRBV6-1 to TRBJ1-2; TRBD1 might be the D (5 bases). Germline assignment: CDR1 MNHNS and CDR2 SASEGT. V was shortened by 5 bases and J by 4 bases, with 14 bases between the two germline ends. This CDR3 is 14 amino acids long. The CDR3: CASSYPTETYGYTF. The DNA for the CDR3 is TGTGCCAGCAGTTATCCGACAGAGACCTATGGCTACACCTTC.

The rearrangement uses TRBV28 and TRBJ2-3; D may be TRBD2 (5 bases). This CDR3 has 13 residues. Germline values: CDR1 MDHEN, CDR2 SYDVKM. Between the trimmed V and J ends, which lost 2 bases and 2 bases, there was a span of 5 bases. The CDR3 here is CASSLRDTDTQYF. The CDR3 bases are TGTGCCAGCAGTTTACGGGACACAGATACGCAGTATTTT.

As DNA, the CDR3 is TGTGCCAGTAGTCCTAGGACAGGGGATTGGGTTAGCAATCAGCCCCAGCATTTT. Its translation: CASSPRTGDWVSNQPQHF. The V and J genes are TRBV19 and TRBJ1-5, with 9 bases aligning to TRBD1. Germline V CDR1 and CDR2: LNHDA, SQIVND (reference sequence). The junction had 11 bases not matched to a gene; V was cut back by 5 bases and J by 0 bases. There are 18 residues in the CDR3.